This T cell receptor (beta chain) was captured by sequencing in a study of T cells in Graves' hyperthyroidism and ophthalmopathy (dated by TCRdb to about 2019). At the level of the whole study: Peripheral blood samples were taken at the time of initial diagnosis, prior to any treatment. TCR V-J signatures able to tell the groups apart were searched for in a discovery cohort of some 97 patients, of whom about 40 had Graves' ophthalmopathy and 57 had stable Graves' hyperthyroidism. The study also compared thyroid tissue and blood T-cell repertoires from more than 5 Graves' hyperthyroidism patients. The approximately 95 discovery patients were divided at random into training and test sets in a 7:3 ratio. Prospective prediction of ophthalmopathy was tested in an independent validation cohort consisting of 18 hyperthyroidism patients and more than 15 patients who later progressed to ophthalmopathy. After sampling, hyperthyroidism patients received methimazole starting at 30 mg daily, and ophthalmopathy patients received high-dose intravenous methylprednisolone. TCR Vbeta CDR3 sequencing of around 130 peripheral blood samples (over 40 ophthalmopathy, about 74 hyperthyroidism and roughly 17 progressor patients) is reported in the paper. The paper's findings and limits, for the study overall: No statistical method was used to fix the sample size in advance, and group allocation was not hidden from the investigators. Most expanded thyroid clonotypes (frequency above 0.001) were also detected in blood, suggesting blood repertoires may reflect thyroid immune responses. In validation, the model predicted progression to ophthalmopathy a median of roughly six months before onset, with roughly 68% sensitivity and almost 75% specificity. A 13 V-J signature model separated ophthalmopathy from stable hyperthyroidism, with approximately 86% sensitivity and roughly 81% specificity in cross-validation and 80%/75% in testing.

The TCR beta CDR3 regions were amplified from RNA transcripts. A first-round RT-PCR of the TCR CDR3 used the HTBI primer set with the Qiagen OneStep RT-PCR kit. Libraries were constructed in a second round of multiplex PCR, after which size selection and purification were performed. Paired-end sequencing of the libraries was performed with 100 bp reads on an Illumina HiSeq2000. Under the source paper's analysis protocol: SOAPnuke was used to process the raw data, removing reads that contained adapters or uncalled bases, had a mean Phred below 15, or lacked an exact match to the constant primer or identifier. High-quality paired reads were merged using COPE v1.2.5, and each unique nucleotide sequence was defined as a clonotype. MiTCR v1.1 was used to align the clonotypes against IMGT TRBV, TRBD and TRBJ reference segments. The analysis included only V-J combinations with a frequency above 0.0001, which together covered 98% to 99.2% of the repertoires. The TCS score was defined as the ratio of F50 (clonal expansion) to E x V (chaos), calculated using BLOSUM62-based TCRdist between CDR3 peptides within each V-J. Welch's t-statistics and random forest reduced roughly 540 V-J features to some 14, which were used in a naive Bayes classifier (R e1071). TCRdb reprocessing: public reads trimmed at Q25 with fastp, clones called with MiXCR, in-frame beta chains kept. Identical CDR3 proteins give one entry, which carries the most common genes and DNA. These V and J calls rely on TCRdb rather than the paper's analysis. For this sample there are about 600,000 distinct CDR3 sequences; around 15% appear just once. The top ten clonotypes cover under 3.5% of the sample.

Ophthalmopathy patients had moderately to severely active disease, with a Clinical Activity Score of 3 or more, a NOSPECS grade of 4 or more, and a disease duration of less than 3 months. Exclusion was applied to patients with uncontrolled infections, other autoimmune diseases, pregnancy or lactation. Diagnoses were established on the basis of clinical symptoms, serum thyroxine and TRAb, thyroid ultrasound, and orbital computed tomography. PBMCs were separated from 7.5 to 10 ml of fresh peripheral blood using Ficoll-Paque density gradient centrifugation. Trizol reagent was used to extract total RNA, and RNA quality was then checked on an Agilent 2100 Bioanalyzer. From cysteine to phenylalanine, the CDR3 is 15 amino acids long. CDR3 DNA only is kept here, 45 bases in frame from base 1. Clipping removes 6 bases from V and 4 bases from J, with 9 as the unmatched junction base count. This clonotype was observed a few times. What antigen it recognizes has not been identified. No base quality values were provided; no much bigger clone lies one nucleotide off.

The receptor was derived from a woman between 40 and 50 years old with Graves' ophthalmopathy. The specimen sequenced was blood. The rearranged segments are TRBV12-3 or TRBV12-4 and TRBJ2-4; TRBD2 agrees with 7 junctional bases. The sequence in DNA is TGTGCCAGCAGACCGCACGGGACTATGAAAAACATTCAGTACTTC. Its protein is CASRPHGTMKNIQYF.